This T cell receptor (beta chain) came from a study of CD8 T cells in ankylosing spondylitis. Concerning this clonotype: Antigen specificity is unknown.

Study findings and constraints: In ankylosing spondylitis patients, matched synovial fluid reportedly showed significant enrichment of disease-linked clones. Some motif variants were previously reported in reactive arthritis synovial fluid and blood.

The CDR3 is 14 amino acids. V was clipped by 5 bases and J by 0 bases, with 6 bases between them. From germline, CDR1 is SGHRS and CDR2 YFSETQ. TCRdb fed the 5' RACE reads into MiXCR, producing one record per CDR3 protein. The sample carries approximately 350,000 distinct CDR3 sequences, roughly 14% recorded once. The V and J genes are TRBV5-1 and TRBJ1-6; D unclear. The specimen was blood, either unsorted or a sorted T cell fraction (not recorded which). The sequence derives from a male donor with ankylosing spondylitis or in good health (not recorded which). CDR3 region: CASRGNSYNSPLHF. CDR3 in DNA: TGCGCCAGCAGAGGGAACTCCTATAATTCACCCCTCCACTTT.